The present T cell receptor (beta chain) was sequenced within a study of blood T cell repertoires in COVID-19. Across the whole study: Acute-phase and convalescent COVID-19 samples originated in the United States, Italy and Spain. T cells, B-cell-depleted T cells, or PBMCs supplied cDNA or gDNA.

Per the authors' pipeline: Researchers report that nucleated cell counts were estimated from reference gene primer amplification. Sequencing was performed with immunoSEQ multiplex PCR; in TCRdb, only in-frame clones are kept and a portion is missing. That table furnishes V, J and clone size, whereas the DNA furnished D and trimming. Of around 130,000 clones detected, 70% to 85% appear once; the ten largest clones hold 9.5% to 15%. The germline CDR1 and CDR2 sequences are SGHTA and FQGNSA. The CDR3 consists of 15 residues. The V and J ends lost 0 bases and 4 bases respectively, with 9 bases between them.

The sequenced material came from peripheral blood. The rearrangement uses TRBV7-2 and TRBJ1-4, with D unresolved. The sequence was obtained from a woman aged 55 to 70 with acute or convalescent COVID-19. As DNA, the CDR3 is TGTGCCAGCAGCTTAGCTCTGAACAATAATGAAAAACTGTTTTTT. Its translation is CASSLALNNNEKLFF.